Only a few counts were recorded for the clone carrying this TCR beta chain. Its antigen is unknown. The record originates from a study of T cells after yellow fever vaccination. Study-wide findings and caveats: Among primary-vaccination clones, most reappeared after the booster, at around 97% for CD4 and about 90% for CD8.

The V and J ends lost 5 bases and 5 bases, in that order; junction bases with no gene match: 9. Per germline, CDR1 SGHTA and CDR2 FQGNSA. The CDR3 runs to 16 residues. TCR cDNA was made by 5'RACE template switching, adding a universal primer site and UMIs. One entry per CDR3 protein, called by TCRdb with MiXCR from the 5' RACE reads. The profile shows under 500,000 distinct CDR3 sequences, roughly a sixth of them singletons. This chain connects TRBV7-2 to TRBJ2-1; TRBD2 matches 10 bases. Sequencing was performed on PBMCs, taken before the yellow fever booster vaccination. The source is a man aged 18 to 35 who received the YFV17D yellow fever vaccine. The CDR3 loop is CASSTTGTSVDNEQFF. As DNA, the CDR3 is TGTGCCAGCAGCACGACCGGGACTAGCGTCGACAATGAGCAGTTCTTC.